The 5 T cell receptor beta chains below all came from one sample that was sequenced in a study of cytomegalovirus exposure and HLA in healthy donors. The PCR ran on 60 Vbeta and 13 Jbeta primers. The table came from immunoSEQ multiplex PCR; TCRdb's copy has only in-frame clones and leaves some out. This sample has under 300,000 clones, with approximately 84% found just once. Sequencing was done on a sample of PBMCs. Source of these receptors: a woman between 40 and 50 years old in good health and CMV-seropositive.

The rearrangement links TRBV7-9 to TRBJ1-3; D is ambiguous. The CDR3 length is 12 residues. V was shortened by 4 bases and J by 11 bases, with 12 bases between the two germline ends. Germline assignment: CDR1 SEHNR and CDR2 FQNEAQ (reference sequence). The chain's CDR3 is CASSSGEVAIYF. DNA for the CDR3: TGTGCCAGCAGCTCCGGAGAGGTAGCCATATATTTT.

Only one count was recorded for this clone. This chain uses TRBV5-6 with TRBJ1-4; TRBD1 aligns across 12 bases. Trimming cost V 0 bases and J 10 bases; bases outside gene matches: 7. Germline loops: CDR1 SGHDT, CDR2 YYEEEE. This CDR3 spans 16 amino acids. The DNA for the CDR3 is TGTGCCAGCAGCTTGGCATCCGGGACAGGGGGCGGAAAACTGTTTTTT. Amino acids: CASSLASGTGGGKLFF. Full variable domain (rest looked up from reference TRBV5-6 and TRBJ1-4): DAGVTQSPTHLIKTRGQQVTLRCSPKSGHDTVSWYQQALGQGPQFIFQYYEEEERQRGNFPDRFSGHQFPNYSSELNVNALLLGDSALYLCASSLASGTGGGKLFFGSGTQLSVL.

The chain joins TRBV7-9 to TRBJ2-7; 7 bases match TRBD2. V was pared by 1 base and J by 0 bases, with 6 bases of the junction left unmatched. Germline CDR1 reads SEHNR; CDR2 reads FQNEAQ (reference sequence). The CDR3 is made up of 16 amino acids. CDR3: CASSLGYGGSSYEQYF. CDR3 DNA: TGTGCCAGCAGCTTAGGATATGGCGGGAGCTCCTACGAGCAGTACTTC.

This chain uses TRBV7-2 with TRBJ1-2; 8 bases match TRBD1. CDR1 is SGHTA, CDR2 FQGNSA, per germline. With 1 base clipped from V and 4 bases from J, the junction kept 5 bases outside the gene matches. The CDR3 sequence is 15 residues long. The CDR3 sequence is CASSLDPGGVYGYTF. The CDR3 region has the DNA TGTGCCAGCAGCTTAGATCCAGGGGGCGTCTATGGCTACACCTTC. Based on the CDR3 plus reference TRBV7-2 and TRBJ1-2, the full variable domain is GAGVSQSPSNKVTEKGKDVELRCDPISGHTALYWYRQSLGQGLEFLIYFQGNSAPDKSGLPSDRFSAERTGGSVSTLTIQRTQQEDSAVYLCASSLDPGGVYGYTFGSGTRLTVV.

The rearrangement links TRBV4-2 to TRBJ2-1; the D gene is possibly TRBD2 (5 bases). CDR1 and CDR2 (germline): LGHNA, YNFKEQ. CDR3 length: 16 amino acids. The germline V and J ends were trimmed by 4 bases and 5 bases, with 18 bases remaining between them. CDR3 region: CASSRRGVGVDNEQFF. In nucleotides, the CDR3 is TGTGCCAGCAGCCGGCGAGGTGTCGGGGTGGACAATGAGCAGTTCTTC.